This T cell receptor beta chain was sequenced in a study of OX40 agonist ivuxolimab in advanced cancers. Study-level information: Previous treatment with anti-PD-1, anti-PD-L1 or anti-CTLA-4 therapy was allowed; 40% had received some. Three patients had partial responses: one hepatocellular carcinoma, two cutaneous melanoma. The study, taken as a whole, reports: Certain nonresponders additionally had low normalized T-cell clonal expansion.

The V end was cut by 3 bases, the J end by 2 bases, with 17 bases between. The germline gives CDR1 KGHSH, CDR2 LQKENI. The CDR3 runs 16 residues. In the case of this clone: Its antigen is not known.

TCRdb's table, derived via immunoSEQ multiplex PCR, lists solely in-frame clones and lacks some. Counted here are around 68,000 clones, around 93% occurring once; the ten biggest clones make up more than 0.85%. The sequence came from an adult with an advanced solid tumor such as melanoma, head and neck, liver or kidney cancer. The sample was CD4+ or CD8+ T cells sorted from blood, taken in a trial of the OX40 agonist ivuxolimab. V gene TRBV18 combines with J gene TRBJ2-7, with TRBD2 as a possible D gene (5 bases). The chain's CDR3 is CASSPLAGAQPYEQYF. The CDR3 nucleotides read TGTGCCAGCTCACCTCTGGCGGGCGCACAGCCCTACGAGCAGTACTTC.